One and the same sample provided the 6 T cell receptor beta chains below, sequenced in a study of T cell responses to AZD1222 COVID-19 vaccine. Libraries were prepared by immunoSEQ multiplex PCR; TCRdb keeps only in-frame clonotypes and omits some of them. This sample has about 130,000 clones, with around 92% found just once. The sequencing used peripheral blood, collected on day 0 of AZD1222 vaccination. These TCRs come from an adult in good health.

The genes are TRBV20-1 and TRBJ1-2, with a possible D match to TRBD1 (5 bases). Trimming pared 6 bases from V and 4 bases from J, leaving 9 bases between. From germline, CDR1 is DFQATT and CDR2 SNEGSKA (reference sequence). This CDR3 is 11 amino acids long. The CDR3 DNA reads as TGCAGTGCCTCGGACACCTATGGCTACACCTTC. As protein: CSASDTYGYTF.

The rearrangement links TRBV11-2 to TRBJ1-2; D is possibly TRBD1 (5 bases). Trimming removed 0 bases from V and 6 bases from J, with 17 bases in between. The CDR3 totals 16 residues. Looked up from germline, CDR1 is SGHAT and CDR2 is FQNNGV. CDR3 protein: CASSLDLGGGRDGYTF. Written as DNA, the CDR3 is TGTGCCAGCAGCTTAGATCTTGGGGGTGGTAGAGATGGCTACACCTTC.

The sample holds one count of this clone. The CDR3 loop is CASSVKAVGTSGGGAGELFF. Written as DNA, the CDR3 is TGTGCCAGCAGCGTAAAAGCGGTTGGGACTAGCGGGGGCGGGGCCGGGGAGCTGTTTTTT. This sequence joins TRBV9 and TRBJ2-2; 14 nucleotides line up with TRBD2. Germline CDR1 reads SGDLS; CDR2 reads YYNGEE. CDR3 size: 20 residues. V lost 1 base, J lost 6 bases, and 14 bases stayed unmatched. Drawing the rest from reference TRBV9 and TRBJ2-2, the complete variable domain is DSGVTQTPKHLITATGQRVTLRCSPRSGDLSVYWYQQSLDQGLQFLIQYYNGEERAKGNILERFSAQQFPDLHSELNLSSLELGDSALYFCASSVKAVGTSGGGAGELFFGEGSRLTVL.

This chain uses TRBV24-1 with TRBJ2-2, with D possibly being TRBD1 (6 bases). The CDR3 extends over 16 amino acids. Per germline, CDR1 KGHDR and CDR2 SFDVKD. Deletions cut 3 bases from V and 1 base from J, with 11 bases between. The CDR3 loop is CATSDPSGQNTGELFF. The CDR3 DNA follows: TGTGCCACCAGTGATCCGTCGGGACAGAACACCGGGGAGCTGTTTTTT.

This clone was seen once. This rearrangement joins TRBV5-4 to TRBJ1-5; unclear D gene. This CDR3 contains 15 residues. The germline gives CDR1 SGHNT, CDR2 YYREEE (reference sequence). Trimming took 4 bases from V and 3 from J, leaving 14 bases between them. CDR3 DNA sequence: TGTGCCAGCAGCCTCACCCCGGCGGACAATCAGCCCCAGCATTTT. It yields the protein CASSLTPADNQPQHF.

The chain couples TRBV2 to TRBJ2-7, with 9 bases fitting TRBD1. V shed 10 bases and J 4 bases; nucleotides not matched to a gene: 5. The CDR3 runs to 12 residues. CDR1 is SNHLY and CDR2 is FYNNEI in the germline V gene. CDR3 nucleotide sequence: TGTGCCATAGACAGGGGGTTGTACGAGCAGTACTTC. It is translated as CAIDRGLYEQYF.